These 17 T cell receptor beta chains share one sample of origin, sequenced in a study of cytomegalovirus exposure and HLA in healthy donors. With 60 Vbeta and 13 Jbeta primers, the PCR was carried out. Using immunoSEQ multiplex PCR, the repertoire was profiled, and TCRdb retains in-frame clones only, with some absent. The sample includes about 130,000 clones, roughly 80% seen only once; the top ten take 1% to 1.5%. What was sequenced was PBMCs. The receptors here all came from a man aged 50 to 60 in good health and CMV-seronegative.

A few counts support this clone. The chain links TRBV27 to TRBJ2-2; 7 positions agree with TRBD1. J gave up 5 bases and V 6 bases, and 6 bases lay outside the gene matches. Germline V gene sequence: CDR1 MNHEY, CDR2 SMNVEV (reference sequence). This CDR3 spans 14 amino acids. CDR3 region: CASSPRQGTGELFF. CDR3 bases: TGTGCCAGCAGCCCACGACAGGGTACCGGGGAGCTGTTTTTT.

This clone was seen a few times. This chain uses TRBV5-1 with TRBJ2-3; no clear D. Trimming cost V 4 bases and J 5 bases, with 14 bases left between them. CDR3 length: 14 residues. The germline V gene encodes CDR1 SGHRS and CDR2 YFSETQ. The chain's CDR3 is CASSPRFNLDTQYF. In DNA, the CDR3 is TGCGCCAGCAGCCCCCGGTTCAATCTAGATACGCAGTATTTT.

This clone was observed a handful of times. This sequence joins TRBV6-1 and TRBJ2-7; weak D call: TRBD1 (6 bases). Germline assignment: CDR1 MNHNS and CDR2 SASEGT. The CDR3 is 12 residues long. V shed 9 bases and J shed 3 bases, with 12 bases lying between them. As DNA, the CDR3 is TGTGCCAGTGGATTCAGGGGCTACGAGCAGTACTTC. Residues: CASGFRGYEQYF.

This clone was detected ten times or more. The chain links TRBV10-3 to TRBJ1-2; TRBD1 is a possible D gene (5 bases). The CDR3 loop spans 11 amino acids. V shed 11 bases and J shed 2 bases, with 9 bases lying between them. The germline gives CDR1 ENHRY, CDR2 SYGVKD. The CDR3 sequence: CAPQGNYGYTF. The CDR3 DNA sequence: TGTGCCCCGCAGGGCAACTATGGCTACACCTTC.

The sample holds one count of this clone. The chain carries TRBV6-5 and TRBJ2-7; 9 nucleotides match TRBD2. With 6 bases clipped from V and 6 bases from J, the junction kept 6 bases outside the gene matches. This CDR3 is 13 amino acids long. Germline loops: CDR1 MNHEY, CDR2 SVGAGI. The CDR3 coding sequence is TGTGCCAGCAGCGGTAGCGGGAGATCCGAGCAGTACTTC. Translating gives CASSGSGRSEQYF.

The chain uses TRBV7-2 and TRBJ2-7; 7 bases agree with TRBD2. The V gene end was trimmed by 1 base and the J gene end by 1 base; junction bases not matched to a gene: 7. Germline-derived CDR1 and CDR2 are SGHTA and FQGNSA. CDR3 length: 16 residues. The CDR3 sequence is CASSLGSGGGSYEQYF. The CDR3 DNA follows: TGTGCCAGCAGCTTAGGGTCCGGGGGAGGGTCCTACGAGCAGTACTTC.

The chain carries TRBV10-2 and TRBJ1-1; 7 positions match TRBD1. In germline, CDR1 is WSHSY, CDR2 SAAADI. J was trimmed by 3 bases and V by 2 bases; bases with no gene match: 6. CDR3 length: 15 residues. CDR3 protein: CASSETDQGDTEAFF. CDR3 nucleotide sequence: TGCGCCAGCAGTGAGACCGACCAGGGGGACACTGAAGCTTTCTTT.

This chain uses TRBV28 with TRBJ1-5; 7 nucleotides agree with TRBD1. There are 14 residues in the CDR3. The ends lost 6 bases at V and 7 bases at J; junction bases unmatched: 9. The germline V gene encodes CDR1 MDHEN and CDR2 SYDVKM. DNA of the CDR3: TGTGCCAGCAGGACAGGGAATGGCGTCCAGCCCCAGCATTTT. As protein: CASRTGNGVQPQHF.

The chain joins TRBV7-6 to TRBJ2-6; D uncertain. Germline-derived CDR1 and CDR2 are SGHVS and FNYEAQ. V lost 1 base and J lost 4, with 11 bases in between. CDR3 length equals 16 residues. Here the CDR3 reads CASSLGIDPGANVLTF. The DNA of the CDR3 is TGTGCCAGCAGCTTAGGCATAGATCCCGGGGCCAACGTCCTGACTTTC.

The CDR3: CASSSPPGAGGPRETQYF. CDR3 bases: TGTGCCAGCAGTTCGCCCCCTGGAGCGGGAGGGCCGCGGGAGACCCAGTACTTC. The V call is TRBV28, the J call TRBJ2-5, with 10 nucleotides matching TRBD2. V was clipped by 4 bases and J by 5 bases; unmatched bases: 16. From germline, CDR1 is MDHEN and CDR2 SYDVKM. CDR3 length: 18 residues.

This clone has a single count. The V gene is TRBV7-6, the J gene TRBJ2-7; D is possibly TRBD1 (5 bases). CDR1 is SGHVS, CDR2 FNYEAQ, per germline. The CDR3 runs 13 residues. V was cut by 2 bases and J by 3 bases, with 8 bases left in between. The CDR3 DNA reads as TGTGCCAGCAGCTTAAGACAGAACTACGAGCAGTACTTC. Translated: CASSLRQNYEQYF.

V usage is TRBV18 and J usage is TRBJ1-1; possible D gene TRBD1, 5 bases. Germline assignment: CDR1 KGHSH and CDR2 LQKENI. The length of the CDR3 is 14 residues. Deletions cut 5 bases from V and 4 bases from J, with 14 bases between. CDR3 amino acids: CASSNPSGGTEAFF. DNA for the CDR3: TGTGCCAGCTCAAACCCATCGGGGGGCACTGAAGCTTTCTTT.

The chain employs TRBV29-1 and TRBJ1-2; 9 nucleotides match TRBD1. CDR1 is SQVTM, CDR2 ANQGSEA, per germline. The V gene end was trimmed by 6 bases and the J gene end by 1 base; junction bases not matched to a gene: 3. The CDR3 consists of 13 residues. The CDR3, as DNA: TGCAGCGTGTCGACAGGGGGTAACTATGGCTACACCTTC. As protein: CSVSTGGNYGYTF.

J is TRBJ1-1 and V is TRBV10-3, with 8 bases fitting TRBD1. This CDR3 is built from 15 residues. Trimming cost V 7 bases and J 7 bases; bases outside gene matches: 14. Germline CDR1 and CDR2: ENHRY and SYGVKD. CDR3 sequence (DNA): TGTGCCATCACCAAAAATGCCGGGACAGGTAATGAAGCTTTCTTT. Its protein is CAITKNAGTGNEAFF.

V is TRBV2 and J is TRBJ1-1; a possible D gene is TRBD1 (6 bases). Germline loops: CDR1 SNHLY, CDR2 FYNNEI. V shed 6 bases and J shed 3 bases, with 14 bases lying between them. The CDR3 extends over 14 amino acids. The DNA for the CDR3 is TGTGCCAGCAGCGTCAGCAGGGGCGACACTGAAGCTTTCTTT. Encoded protein: CASSVSRGDTEAFF.

The chain employs TRBV5-1 and TRBJ2-2; D is unclear. This CDR3 has 15 amino acids. Germline V lookup: CDR1 SGHRS, CDR2 YFSETQ. Trimming pared 6 bases from V and 0 bases from J, leaving 12 bases between. The CDR3 region is CASTPGPANTGELFF. CDR3 DNA sequence: TGCGCCAGCACCCCAGGCCCCGCGAACACCGGGGAGCTGTTTTTT. The complete variable domain, with remaining parts taken from reference TRBV5-1 and TRBJ2-2, reads KAGVTQTPRYLIKTRGQQVTLSCSPISGHRSVSWYQQTPGQGLQFLFEYFSETQRNKGNFPGRFSGRQFSNSRSEMNVSTLELGDSALYLCASTPGPANTGELFFGEGSRLTVL.

This clone showed up just once. The V call is TRBV2, the J call TRBJ1-2, with unresolved D. The CDR3 is 13 amino acids. Trimming cost V 5 bases and J 5 bases, with 12 bases left between them. The germline CDR1 and CDR2 sequences are SNHLY and FYNNEI. The DNA for the CDR3 is TGTGCCAGCAGTTCGACCGGAGGGTATGGCTACACCTTC. This sequence encodes CASSSTGGYGYTF. The whole variable domain, filled in from reference TRBV2 and TRBJ1-2, reads EPEVTQTPSHQVTQMGQEVILRCVPISNHLYFYWYRQILGQKVEFLVSFYNNEISEKSEIFDDQFSVERPDGSNFTLKIRSTKLEDSAMYFCASSSTGGYGYTFGSGTRLTVV.